This TCR beta chain was obtained from a study of T-cell memory formation after mild COVID-19. Background on the study: TCR clusters were mostly donor specific.

The CDR3 consists of 15 residues. Trimming cost V 3 bases and J 4 bases, with 16 bases left between them. Germline assignment: CDR1 SGHKS and CDR2 YYEKEE (reference sequence). This clonotype turned up a few times. TCRdb fed the 5' RACE reads into MiXCR, producing one record per CDR3 protein. The sample shows around 200,000 distinct CDR3 sequences, about 11% of them seen only once. Sequenced: PBMCs or a T cell subset sorted from them (not recorded which). This sequence joins TRBV5-5 and TRBJ1-1, with D possibly TRBD1 on 6 matching bases. The source is a man aged 18 to 30 who had mild COVID-19 (a few samples of this study predate the infection). Cell type and time point are not known. In nucleotides, the CDR3 is TGTGCCAGCAGCTCAACTCCAGGGGTCGGCACTGAAGCTTTCTTT. Protein sequence: CASSSTPGVGTEAFF.